This T cell receptor (beta chain) was recovered during a study of regulatory T cells. All CD3G-deficient patients showed autoimmunity, more severe in two. Patients, 2 to 39 years old, had expanded memory T-cell proportions. Sorting split CD4+ cells into CD25-high CD127-low Tregs and CD25-low CD127-high conventional T cells. The count of this clone is one. Its target is not known. The primer mix had 52 TRBV and 13 TRBJ primers. The repertoire was sequenced with immunoSEQ multiplex PCR; TCRdb's copy has only in-frame clones and lacks some. The data show approximately 37,000 clones, about 89% seen once. Study conclusions and caveats: Patient repertoires had restricted TRB V-J pairs and skewed V and J usage, most in Tregs. Hydrophobic residues at CDR3 positions 6 and 7 were enriched in conventional CD4+ T cells of CD3G-deficient patients.

Trimming removed 0 bases from V and 4 bases from J; junction bases left unmatched: 6. Germline V gene sequence: CDR1 SGHRS, CDR2 YFSETQ. This CDR3 is 17 amino acids long. Material: conventional CD4+ T cells sorted from blood. The rearrangement joins TRBV5-1 to TRBJ2-3, with TRBD2 matching 12 bases. This clonotype originated in a person aged 18-30 years with CD3G deficiency. The CDR3 reads CASSLAASGRAADTQYF. CDR3 nucleotide sequence: TGCGCCAGCAGCTTGGCCGCTAGCGGGAGGGCCGCAGATACGCAGTATTTT.